What follows describes a single T cell receptor (beta chain). Antigen specificity is unknown. The sample comes from a study of T cell repertoires in cytomegalovirus infection. Whole-study context: Carrying CMV and the relevant HLA type showed in public TCR beta signatures. Study findings and constraints: People with CMV and the relevant HLA were identified by cumulative public TCR beta family frequency.

Between the trimmed V and J ends, which lost 5 bases and 4 bases, there was a span of 15 bases. This CDR3 comprises 16 residues. TCRdb reprocessed the reads via MiXCR and lists one record per CDR3 protein. The repertoire has roughly 800,000 distinct CDR3 sequences, roughly 29% of them found once; the top ten carry about an eighth. Sequenced material: cultured CD8+ T cells from PBMCs, taken from culture after CMV antigen stimulation. The chain recombines TRBV12-3 or TRBV12-4 with TRBJ2-6, with unresolved D. This TCR derives from a human donor in good health (CMV status not recorded). Some clones in this sample may be carry-over from other donors' samples. CDR3 amino acids: CASSPWFSYGANVLTF. The CDR3 DNA sequence: TGTGCCAGCAGTCCCTGGTTCTCTTACGGGGCCAACGTCCTGACTTTC.